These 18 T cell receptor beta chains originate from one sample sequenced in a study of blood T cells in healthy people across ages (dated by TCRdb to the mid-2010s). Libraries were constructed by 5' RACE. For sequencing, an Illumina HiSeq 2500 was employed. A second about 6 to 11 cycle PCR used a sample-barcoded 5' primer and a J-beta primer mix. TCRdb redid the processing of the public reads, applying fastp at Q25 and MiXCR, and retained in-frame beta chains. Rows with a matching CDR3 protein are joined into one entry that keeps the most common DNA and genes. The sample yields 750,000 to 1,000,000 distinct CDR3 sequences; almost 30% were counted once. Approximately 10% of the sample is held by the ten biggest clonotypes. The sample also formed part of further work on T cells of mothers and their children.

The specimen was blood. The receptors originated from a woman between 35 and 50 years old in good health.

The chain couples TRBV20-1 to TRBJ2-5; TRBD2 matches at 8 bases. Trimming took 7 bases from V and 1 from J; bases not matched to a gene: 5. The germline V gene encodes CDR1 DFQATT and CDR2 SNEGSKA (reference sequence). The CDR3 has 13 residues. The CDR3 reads CSVSRGGQETQYF. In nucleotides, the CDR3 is TGCAGTGTCTCCCGGGGGGGCCAAGAGACCCAGTACTTC.

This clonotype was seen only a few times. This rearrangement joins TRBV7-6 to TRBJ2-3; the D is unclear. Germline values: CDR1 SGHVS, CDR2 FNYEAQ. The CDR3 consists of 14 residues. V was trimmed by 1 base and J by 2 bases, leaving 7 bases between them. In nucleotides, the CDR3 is TGTGCCAGCAGCTTAGAATCATACACAGATACGCAGTATTTT. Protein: CASSLESYTDTQYF. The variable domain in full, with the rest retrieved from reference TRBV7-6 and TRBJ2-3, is GAGVSQSPRYKVTKRGQDVALRCDPISGHVSLYWYRQALGQGPEFLTYFNYEAQQDKSGLPNDRFSAERPEGSISTLTIQRTEQRDSAMYRCASSLESYTDTQYFGPGTRLTVL.

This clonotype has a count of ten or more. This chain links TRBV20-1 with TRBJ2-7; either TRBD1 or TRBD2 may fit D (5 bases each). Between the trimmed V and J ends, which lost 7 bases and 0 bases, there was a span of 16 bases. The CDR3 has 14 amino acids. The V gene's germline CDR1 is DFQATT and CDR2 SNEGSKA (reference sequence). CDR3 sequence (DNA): TGCAGTGTCCCACGGGGACCTATCTCCTACGAGCAGTACTTC. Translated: CSVPRGPISYEQYF.

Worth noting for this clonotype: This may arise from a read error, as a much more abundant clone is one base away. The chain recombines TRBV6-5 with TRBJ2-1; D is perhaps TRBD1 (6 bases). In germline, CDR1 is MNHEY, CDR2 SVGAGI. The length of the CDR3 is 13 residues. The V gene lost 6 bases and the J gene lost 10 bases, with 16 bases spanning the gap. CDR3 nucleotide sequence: TGTGCCAGCAGGACGACAGGAGACTACGAGCAGTTCTTC. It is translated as CASRTTGDYEQFF.

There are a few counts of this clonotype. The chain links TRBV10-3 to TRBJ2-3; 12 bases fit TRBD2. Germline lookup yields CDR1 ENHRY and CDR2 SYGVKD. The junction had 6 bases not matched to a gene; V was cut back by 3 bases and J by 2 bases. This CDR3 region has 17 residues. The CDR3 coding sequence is TGTGCCATCAGTGATCCTAGCGGGGGGGCCACCACAGATACGCAGTATTTT. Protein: CAISDPSGGATTDTQYF.

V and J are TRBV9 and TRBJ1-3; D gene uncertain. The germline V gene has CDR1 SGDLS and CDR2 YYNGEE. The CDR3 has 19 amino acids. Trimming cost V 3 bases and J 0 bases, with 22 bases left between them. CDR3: CASSERALDGALSGNTIYF. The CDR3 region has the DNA TGTGCCAGCAGCGAACGAGCTTTGGACGGAGCCCTCTCTGGAAACACCATATATTTT.

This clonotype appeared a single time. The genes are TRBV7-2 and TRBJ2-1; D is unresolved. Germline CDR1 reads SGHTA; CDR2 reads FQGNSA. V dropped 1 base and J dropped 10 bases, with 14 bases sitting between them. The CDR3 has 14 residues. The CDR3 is CASSLGTVVMEQFF. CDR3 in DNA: TGTGCCAGCAGCTTAGGTACTGTGGTGATGGAGCAGTTCTTC.

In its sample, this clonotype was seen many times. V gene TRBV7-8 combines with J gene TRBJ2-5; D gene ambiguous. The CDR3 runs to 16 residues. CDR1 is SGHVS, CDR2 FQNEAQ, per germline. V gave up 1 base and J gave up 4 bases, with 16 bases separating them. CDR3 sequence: CASSLGSLGPGETQYF. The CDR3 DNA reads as TGTGCCAGCAGCTTAGGTTCTCTGGGCCCGGGAGAGACCCAGTACTTC.

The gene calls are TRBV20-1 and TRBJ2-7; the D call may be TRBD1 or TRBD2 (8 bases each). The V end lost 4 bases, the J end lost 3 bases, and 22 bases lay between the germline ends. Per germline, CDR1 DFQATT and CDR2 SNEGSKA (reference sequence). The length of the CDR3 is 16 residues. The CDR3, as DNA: TGCAGTGCTAAAGCGGACAGGGCCGGGAGGGGCTACGAGCAGTACTTC. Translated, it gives CSAKADRAGRGYEQYF.

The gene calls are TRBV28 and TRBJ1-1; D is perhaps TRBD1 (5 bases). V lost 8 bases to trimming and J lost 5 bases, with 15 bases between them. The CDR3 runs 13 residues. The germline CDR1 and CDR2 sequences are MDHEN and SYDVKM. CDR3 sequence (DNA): TGTGCCAGCTCATGGGGGATGTTGACTGAAGCTTTCTTT. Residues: CASSWGMLTEAFF.

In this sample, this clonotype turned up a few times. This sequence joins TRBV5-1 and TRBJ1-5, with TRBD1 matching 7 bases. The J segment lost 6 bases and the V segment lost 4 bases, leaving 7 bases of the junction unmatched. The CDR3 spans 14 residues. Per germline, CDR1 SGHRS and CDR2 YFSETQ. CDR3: CASSQGTDGQPQHF. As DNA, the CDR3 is TGCGCCAGCAGCCAGGGGACAGATGGTCAGCCCCAGCATTTT.

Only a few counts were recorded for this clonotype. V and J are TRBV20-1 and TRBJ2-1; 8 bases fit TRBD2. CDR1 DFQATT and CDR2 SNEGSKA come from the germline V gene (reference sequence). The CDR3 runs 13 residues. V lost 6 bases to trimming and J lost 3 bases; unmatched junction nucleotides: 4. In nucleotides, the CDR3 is TGCAGTGCCCCGGGACTAGTCTACAATGAGCAGTTCTTC. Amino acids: CSAPGLVYNEQFF.

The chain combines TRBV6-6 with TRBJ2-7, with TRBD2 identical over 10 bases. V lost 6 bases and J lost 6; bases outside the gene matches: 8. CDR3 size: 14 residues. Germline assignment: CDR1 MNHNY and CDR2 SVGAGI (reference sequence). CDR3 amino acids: CASRPSGGAGEQYF. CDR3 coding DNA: TGTGCCAGCAGACCAAGCGGGGGGGCGGGCGAGCAGTACTTC.

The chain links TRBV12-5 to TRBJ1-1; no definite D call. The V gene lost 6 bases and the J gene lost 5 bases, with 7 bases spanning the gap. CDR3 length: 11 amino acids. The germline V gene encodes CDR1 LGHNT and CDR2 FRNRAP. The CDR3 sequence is CASGLGTEAFF. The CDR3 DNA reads TGTGCTAGTGGCCTTGGAACTGAAGCTTTCTTT.

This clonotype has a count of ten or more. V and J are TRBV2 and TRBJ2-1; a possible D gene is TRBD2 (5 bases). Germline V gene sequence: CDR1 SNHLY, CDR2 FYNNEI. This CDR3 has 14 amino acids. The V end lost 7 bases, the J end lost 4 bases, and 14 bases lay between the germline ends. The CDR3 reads CASNIGLRYNEQFF. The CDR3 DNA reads TGTGCCAGCAACATCGGACTGAGATACAATGAGCAGTTCTTC.

The CDR3 here is CASSLPPVGAVEQFF. For the CDR3, the DNA is TGTGCCAGCAGCTTGCCCCCTGTAGGGGCGGTTGAGCAGTTCTTC. The genes are TRBV7-8 and TRBJ2-1; a possible D gene is TRBD1 (5 bases). V was shortened by 3 bases and J by 9 bases, with 18 bases between the two germline ends. The CDR3 runs to 15 residues. CDR1 and CDR2 (germline): SGHVS, FQNEAQ.

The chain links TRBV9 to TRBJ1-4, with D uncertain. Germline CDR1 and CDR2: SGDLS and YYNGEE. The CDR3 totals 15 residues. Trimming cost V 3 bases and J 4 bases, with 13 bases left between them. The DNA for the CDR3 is TGTGCCAGCAGCGGGTCTGGCCTTAATAATGAAAAACTGTTTTTT. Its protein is CASSGSGLNNEKLFF.

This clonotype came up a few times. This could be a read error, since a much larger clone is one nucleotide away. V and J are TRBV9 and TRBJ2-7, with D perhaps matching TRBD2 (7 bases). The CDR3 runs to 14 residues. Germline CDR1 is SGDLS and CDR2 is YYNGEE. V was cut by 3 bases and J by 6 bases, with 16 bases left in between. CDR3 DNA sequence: TGTGCCAGCAGCGCGTTACGGGGGGCAGGCGAGCAGTACTTC. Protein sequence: CASSALRGAGEQYF.